Listed below are T cell receptor beta chains from one sample, sequenced in a study of radiation and T cells in renal cell carcinoma. Here immunoSEQ multiplex PCR was the method, and the copy in TCRdb shows in-frame clones only, minus some. The table lists approximately 110,000 clones, around 83% of them singletons. The sample was blood, taken from a patient whose treatment included radiotherapy and nephrectomy. These TCRs come from a woman aged 55-69 years with renal cell carcinoma. Each CDR3 is given with its conserved first and last residue. The D gene is left open where the match is weak. Clone size is shown for a subset of rows, as once, few, many or a class of expanded clone.

>NA|TRBJ1-2|NA|TRBV5-5
TGTGCCAGCAGCCCCGGCCCGGTGGGGGGCTACACCTTC
CASSPGPVGGYTF
>NA|TRBJ2-7|NA|TRBV7-9
TGTGCCAGCACCGATAGAGCCCCAGAGACCTACGAGCAGTACTTC
CASTDRAPETYEQYF
>TRBD1|TRBJ2-5|NA|TRBV28
TGTGCCAGCAGACCGACAGGGGATGAGACCCAGTACTTC
CASRPTGDETQYF
>TRBD1|TRBJ2-7|NA|TRBV15
TGTGCCACCTCTTGGGATCGGGACAGCTCCTACGAGCAGTACTTC
CATSWDRDSSYEQYF
>NA|TRBJ2-3|NA|TRBV15
TGTGCCACCAGCAGAGATCCAAAGACAGATACGCAGTATTTT
CATSRDPKTDTQYF
>NA|TRBJ1-5|NA|TRBV6-1
TGTGCCAGCAGTGTCAGCTTAGGTGGACAGCCCCAGCATTTT
CASSVSLGGQPQHF
>NA|TRBJ2-1|NA|TRBV7-9
TGTGCCAGCAGCTTAGGGTATACGGAGCAGTTCTTC
CASSLGYTEQFF
>NA|TRBJ1-1|NA|TRBV18
TGTGCCAGCTCACCCGGATCAGGGAGGACTGAAGCTTTCTTT
CASSPGSGRTEAFF
>NA|TRBJ1-5|many|TRBV4-1
TGCGCCAGCAGCGCCCTCGTCAATCAGCCCCAGCATTTT
CASSALVNQPQHF
>NA|TRBJ2-7|few|TRBV29-1
TGCAGCGTTGTAAAGGGAACCGAGCAGTACTTC
CSVVKGTEQYF
>NA|TRBJ1-1|NA|TRBV18
TGTGCCAGCTCACCACCGTCCAGGGGCACTGAAGCTTTCTTT
CASSPPSRGTEAFF
>NA|TRBJ2-5|NA|TRBV6-5
TGTGCCAGCAGTTACGTTGGGTCAGCCCAAGAGACCCAGTACTTC
CASSYVGSAQETQYF
>NA|TRBJ1-2|NA|TRBV25-1
TGTGCCAGCAGTGCCGTGGGGCAGATAGGTGGCTACACCTTC
CASSAVGQIGGYTF
>TRBD1|TRBJ2-3|once|TRBV9
TGTGCCAGCAGCGTAGGGGACAGGCCAGATACGCAGTATTTT
CASSVGDRPDTQYF
>NA|TRBJ1-5|NA|TRBV15
TGTGCCACCAGCACCCTCAAGGCCGAGCCCCAGCATTTT
CATSTLKAEPQHF
>TRBD1|TRBJ1-4|NA|TRBV5-1
TGCGCCAGCAGCTTTGGACAGGGAGGGAGAAATGAAAAACTGTTTTTT
CASSFGQGGRNEKLFF
>TRBD1|TRBJ1-4|NA|TRBV19
TGTGCCAGTAGTACCAGGGGGGGCACAAATGAAAAACTGTTTTTT
CASSTRGGTNEKLFF
>TRBD1|TRBJ2-3|NA|TRBV28
TGTGCCAGCAGTCCCAGGACAGGGGGGTCGTACACAGATACGCAGTATTTT
CASSPRTGGSYTDTQYF
>NA|TRBJ2-3|NA|TRBV19
TGTGCCAGTAGTATTATTGGATCCACAGATACGCAGTATTTT
CASSIIGSTDTQYF
>NA|TRBJ1-1|NA|TRBV11-2
TGTGCCAGCAGCCCCACGTGGACCCGACAGCCGAACACTGAAGCTTTCTTT
CASSPTWTRQPNTEAFF
>TRBD1|TRBJ1-2|NA|TRBV5-4
TGTGCCAGCAGCTTGGACAGGGGGGTCTATGGCTACACCTTC
CASSLDRGVYGYTF
>TRBD2|TRBJ2-7|NA|TRBV5-4
TGTGCCAGCAGCTTGGGGGGCGCGGGAGAACGCGAGCAGTACTTC
CASSLGGAGEREQYF
>NA|TRBJ2-3|NA|TRBV5-6
TGTGCCAGCAGCTCTCATCCGGGGGATACGCAGTATTTT
CASSSHPGDTQYF
>TRBD1|TRBJ2-7|many|TRBV5-1
TGCGCCAGCAGCTGGACAGGGAGCGAGCAGTACTTC
CASSWTGSEQYF
>NA|TRBJ2-3|NA|TRBV7-2
TGTGCCAGCAGCTTAGCAGGGCTGGGCACAGATACGCAGTATTTT
CASSLAGLGTDTQYF
>NA|TRBJ1-4|once|TRBV6-5
TGTGCCAGCAGTTACTCGGGTCGGTCAGACGAAAAACTGTTTTTT
CASSYSGRSDEKLFF
>NA|TRBJ1-4|once|TRBV7-6
TGTGCCAGCAGCTTAAGTACACTAGGGAGTGAAAAACTGTTTTTT
CASSLSTLGSEKLFF
>NA|TRBJ1-1|NA|TRBV7-3
TGTGCCAGCAGCTCACAGCCGAACACTGAAGCTTTCTTT
CASSSQPNTEAFF
>NA|TRBJ1-2|NA|TRBV7-7
TGTGCTAGCAGCCCTAAGGCGGGAAAGGGGCCGGAGATCCCCTATGGCTACACCTTC
CASSPKAGKGPEIPYGYTF
>TRBD2|TRBJ2-3|few|TRBV27
TGTGCCAGCAGTTTACTAGCGGGGGTACCTAGCACAGATACGCAGTATTTT
CASSLLAGVPSTDTQYF
>NA|TRBJ2-7|once|TRBV9
TGTGCCAGCAGCGTAGTGGGCAACTCCTACGAGCAGTACTTC
CASSVVGNSYEQYF
>TRBD1|TRBJ1-2|NA|TRBV19
TGTGCCAGTCGTCTACCGGGACAGGGGTTTCGGGGCTACACCTTC
CASRLPGQGFRGYTF
>NA|TRBJ2-4|NA|TRBV7-2
TGTGCCAGCAGCTTAGCATCGGCCAAAAACATTCAGTACTTC
CASSLASAKNIQYF
>TRBD1|TRBJ2-2|NA|TRBV7-6
TGTGCCAGCAGCTTAGCCGGGACAGGGGTCACCGGGGAGCTGTTTTTT
CASSLAGTGVTGELFF
>NA|TRBJ1-1|few|TRBV7-6
TGTGCCAGCAGCATACGCCCGGGGACCCCGAGTGAAGCTTTCTTT
CASSIRPGTPSEAFF
>NA|TRBJ1-5|NA|TRBV7-9
TGTGCCAGCAGCTTGGGTGGGTGGGGATTCCAGCCCCAGCATTTT
CASSLGGWGFQPQHF
>TRBD2|TRBJ2-5|NA|TRBV11-2
TGTGCCAGCAGTCTAGGACTAGCGGGAGGCTCGGAGACCCAGTACTTC
CASSLGLAGGSETQYF
>NA|TRBJ2-7|NA|TRBV2
TGTGCCAGCACCCTTGGGGTTGGAGCCTACGAGCAGTACTTC
CASTLGVGAYEQYF
>NA|TRBJ2-7|NA|TRBV5-7
TGTGCCAGCAGCTTGAACCAGGGGAGGTTTGGAGAGCAGTACTTC
CASSLNQGRFGEQYF
>TRBD2|TRBJ2-1|NA|TRBV9
TGTGCCAGCAGCGTTGGGACTACCGGAGAGAATGAGCAGTTCTTC
CASSVGTTGENEQFF
>NA|TRBJ2-6|NA|TRBV5-5
TGTGCCAGCAGCCTCGACGGCTCTGGGGCCAACGTCCTGACTTTC
CASSLDGSGANVLTF
>NA|TRBJ1-2|NA|TRBV2
TGTGCCAGCAGTGATCCAGTTTTACAGGGTGGGTCTAACTATGGCTACACCTTC
CASSDPVLQGGSNYGYTF
>NA|TRBJ2-2|NA|TRBV5-1
TGCGCCAGCAGCTTGGAACAGTACACCGGGGAGCTGTTTTTT
CASSLEQYTGELFF
>NA|TRBJ2-7|NA|TRBV18
TGTGCCAGCTCACCACCATCGTCCTACGAGCAGTACTTC
CASSPPSSYEQYF
>NA|TRBJ1-1|NA|TRBV5-8
TGTGCCAGCAGCTTGGCGGTCCGGGGGTCTGGCACTGAAGCTTTCTTT
CASSLAVRGSGTEAFF
>TRBD1|TRBJ2-3|NA|TRBV2
TGTGCCAGCCAGACAGGGCGTTTCACAGATACGCAGTATTTT
CASQTGRFTDTQYF
>NA|TRBJ2-6|NA|TRBV19
TGTGCCACTACGAGCTCTGGGGCCAACGTCCTGACTTTC
CATTSSGANVLTF
>NA|TRBJ1-5|few|TRBV7-2
TGTGCCAGCAGCTTAGTGGGTAATAGCAATCAGCCCCAGCATTTT
CASSLVGNSNQPQHF